These 22 T cell receptor beta chains were sequenced from one sample in a study of T cell changes during pregnancy in multiple sclerosis. Measured with immunoSEQ multiplex PCR; TCRdb has only the in-frame clones, and not every one. The table records roughly 46,000 clones, 85% to 95% of them present only once. This specimen was CD8+ T cells from peripheral blood mononuclear cells, taken after pregnancy. The receptors stem from a female donor with multiple sclerosis, enrolled in a pregnancy study.

The V call is TRBV6-6, the J call TRBJ1-2; D call uncertain. This CDR3 has 12 residues. Germline CDR1 is MNHNY and CDR2 is SVGAGI (reference sequence). Trimming took 0 bases from V and 6 from J, leaving 5 bases between them. CDR3 in amino acids: CASSYSTDGYTF. The CDR3 bases are TGTGCCAGCAGTTACTCCACAGATGGCTACACCTTC.

The chain couples TRBV10-3 to TRBJ2-5, with D uncertain. CDR1 is ENHRY, CDR2 SYGVKD, per germline. The CDR3 contains 13 residues. V was pared by 9 bases and J by 1 base, with 12 bases between. The CDR3 DNA reads as TGTGCCATTGGTACAGCCATCCAAGAGACCCAGTACTTC. The encoded protein is CAIGTAIQETQYF.

The chain has TRBV27 and TRBJ2-7, with 7 bases fitting TRBD1. The CDR3 length is 15 residues. After removal of 5 bases from V and 1 base from J, the junction contained 8 bases not matched to a gene. The germline gives CDR1 MNHEY, CDR2 SMNVEV (reference sequence). As DNA, the CDR3 is TGTGCCAGCAGTGTAGGGACAGCGATATCCTACGAGCAGTACTTC. This codes for CASSVGTAISYEQYF.

The J gene is TRBJ2-3, the V gene TRBV27, with 9 bases lining up with TRBD2. Unmatched junction bases numbered 8, after V lost 7 bases and J lost 9 bases. The CDR3 spans 13 residues. CDR1 MNHEY and CDR2 SMNVEV come from the germline V gene (reference sequence). The CDR3 nucleotides are TGTGCCAGCAACCTCGCGGGGGGGCGGACGCAGTATTTT. It translates to CASNLAGGRTQYF.

This clone was counted a single time. CDR3 sequence: CASSFSGGTLNEQFF. CDR3 sequence (DNA): TGTGCCAGCAGCTTTAGCGGGGGCACCCTCAATGAGCAGTTCTTC. This chain joins TRBV7-9 and TRBJ2-1; the match to TRBD2 covers 9 bases. J was trimmed by 6 bases and V by 3 bases; bases with no gene match: 6. Germline CDR1 and CDR2: SEHNR and FQNEAQ (reference sequence). This CDR3 has 15 amino acids.

The rearrangement links TRBV6-1 to TRBJ2-7; D perhaps matches TRBD1 (6 bases). Germline V gene sequence: CDR1 MNHNS, CDR2 SASEGT. V dropped 4 bases and J dropped 0 bases, with 10 bases sitting between them. The length of the CDR3 is 14 residues. DNA of the CDR3: TGTGCCAGCAGTGGACAGGTGACCTCCTACGAGCAGTACTTC. This translates into CASSGQVTSYEQYF.

The chain recombines TRBV7-3 with TRBJ2-7; D remains unclear. Germline V gene lookup returns CDR1 SGHTA and CDR2 FQGTGA. The CDR3 covers 13 residues. V lost 5 bases to trimming and J lost 6 bases, with 14 bases between them. The DNA of the CDR3 is TGTGCCAGCAGCCCTTCCTTGAGTAGCGAGCAGTACTTC. Translating gives CASSPSLSSEQYF.

The chain is built from TRBV5-1 and TRBJ1-2, with D tentatively TRBD1 (5 bases). The germline V gene encodes CDR1 SGHRS and CDR2 YFSETQ. The length of the CDR3 is 16 residues. V was cut by 4 bases and J by 3 bases, with 19 bases left in between. CDR3 amino acids: CASSKGGTPADYGYTF. CDR3 DNA sequence: TGCGCCAGCAGCAAAGGCGGGACCCCCGCGGACTATGGCTACACCTTC. The whole variable domain, filled in from reference TRBV5-1 and TRBJ1-2, reads KAGVTQTPRYLIKTRGQQVTLSCSPISGHRSVSWYQQTPGQGLQFLFEYFSETQRNKGNFPGRFSGRQFSNSRSEMNVSTLELGDSALYLCASSKGGTPADYGYTFGSGTRLTVV.

The chain recombines TRBV16 with TRBJ1-2, with 7 positions matching TRBD1. V gave up 3 bases and J gave up 4 bases; unmatched junction bases: 5. This CDR3 comprises 14 residues. The germline CDR1 and CDR2 sequences are KGHSY and FQNENV. CDR3 nucleotide sequence: TGTGCCAGCAGCCACAGGGACAGTCCCTATGGCTACACCTTC. It codes for CASSHRDSPYGYTF.

The chain links TRBV2 to TRBJ1-3, with D perhaps matching TRBD1 (6 bases). The CDR3 runs 15 residues. Germline CDR1 SNHLY, CDR2 FYNNEI. The V end lost 8 bases, the J end lost 0 bases, and 14 bases lay between the germline ends. CDR3 nucleotide sequence: TGTGCCAGCGAGACAGGCCTAAACTCTGGAAACACCATATATTTT. Protein sequence: CASETGLNSGNTIYF.

This clone was counted a single time. The genes are TRBV11-1 and TRBJ2-1, with TRBD2 matching 8 bases. V was clipped by 6 bases and J by 7 bases; unmatched bases: 11. CDR3 length equals 15 residues. Germline V lookup: CDR1 SGHAT, CDR2 FQDESV (reference sequence). CDR3 loop: CASRHRAAGGNEQFF. Here the CDR3 DNA reads TGTGCCAGCAGGCACCGGGCGGCGGGGGGTAATGAGCAGTTCTTC.

The chain carries TRBV29-1 and TRBJ2-7; D ambiguous. The germline V gene encodes CDR1 SQVTM and CDR2 ANQGSEA. The V end lost 4 bases, the J end lost 0 bases, and 7 bases lay between the germline ends. The CDR3 loop spans 12 amino acids. The CDR3 DNA follows: TGCAGCGTTGGTTCAAACTCCTACGAGCAGTACTTC. It codes for CSVGSNSYEQYF.

V and J are TRBV5-5 and TRBJ2-1, with 10 bases lining up with TRBD2. Germline assignment: CDR1 SGHKS and CDR2 YYEKEE (reference sequence). Trimming removed 1 base from V and 4 bases from J; junction bases left unmatched: 8. The CDR3 runs 17 residues. In DNA, the CDR3 is TGTGCCAGCAGCTTGATGAGCGGGAGGGCCCTTTACAATGAGCAGTTCTTC. Translation: CASSLMSGRALYNEQFF.

This chain joins TRBV29-1 and TRBJ1-2, with 8 bases lining up with TRBD1. V shed 7 bases, J shed 6 bases, and the junction held 10 bases outside the gene matches. CDR3 size: 13 residues. The germline V gene encodes CDR1 SQVTM and CDR2 ANQGSEA. The CDR3 sequence: CSAQGQGIDGYTF. CDR3 DNA sequence: TGCAGCGCTCAAGGACAGGGTATTGATGGCTACACCTTC.

This clone has just a few counts. V usage is TRBV4-2 and J usage is TRBJ2-2, with 7 nucleotides matching TRBD1. J was trimmed by 1 base and V by 1 base; bases with no gene match: 9. CDR3 size: 18 residues. Germline V gives CDR1 LGHNA, CDR2 YNFKEQ. In nucleotides, the CDR3 is TGTGCCAGCAGCCAAGCTTCCATGGGGACAGAGAACACCGGGGAGCTGTTTTTT. It encodes CASSQASMGTENTGELFF.

This chain links TRBV28 with TRBJ1-1; 7 bases agree with TRBD1. This CDR3 comprises 14 residues. V was pared by 7 bases and J by 4 bases, with 9 bases of the junction left unmatched. In germline, CDR1 is MDHEN, CDR2 SYDVKM. The CDR3: CASTLTTGATEAFF. The CDR3 nucleotides read TGTGCCAGCACCTTAACTACAGGGGCCACTGAAGCTTTCTTT. Variable domain in full (rest from reference TRBV28 and TRBJ1-1): DVKVTQSSRYLVKRTGEKVFLECVQDMDHENMFWYRQDPGLGLRLIYFSYDVKMKEKGDIPEGYSVSREKKERFSLILESASTNQTSMYLCASTLTTGATEAFFGQGTRLTVV.

This chain joins TRBV28 and TRBJ2-2; 13 bases align to TRBD2. Germline lookup yields CDR1 MDHEN and CDR2 SYDVKM. This CDR3 spans 19 amino acids. Trimming cost V 0 bases and J 0 bases; bases outside gene matches: 4. The CDR3 region has the DNA TGTGCCAGCAGTTTATGGTGGACTAGCGGGAGTGCGAACACCGGGGAGCTGTTTTTT. Its translation is CASSLWWTSGSANTGELFF.

The gene calls are TRBV29-1 and TRBJ2-7, with TRBD1 identical over 9 bases. The CDR3 covers 12 residues. Trimming took 6 bases from V and 2 from J; bases not matched to a gene: 2. CDR1 is SQVTM, CDR2 ANQGSEA, per germline. Here the CDR3 reads CSVGTGTYEQYF. The CDR3 region has the DNA TGCAGCGTGGGGACAGGGACCTACGAGCAGTACTTC.

The chain is built from TRBV12-5 and TRBJ1-2; D call uncertain. The CDR3 spans 14 residues. Germline V gives CDR1 LGHNT, CDR2 FRNRAP. Trimming took 1 base from V and 7 from J, leaving 13 bases between them. CDR3 nucleotide sequence: TGTGCTAGTGGTTTGGACCGGGGAGGGAGTGGCTACACCTTC. Translating gives CASGLDRGGSGYTF.

This chain links TRBV4-1 with TRBJ2-1; a weak D match, TRBD2 (5 bases). Germline values: CDR1 MGHRA, CDR2 YSYEKL. V was clipped by 2 bases and J by 3 bases, with 11 bases between them. This CDR3 is built from 15 residues. Here the CDR3 DNA reads TGCGCCAGCAGCCAATCCCGGGGAGTCTACAATGAGCAGTTCTTC. It translates to CASSQSRGVYNEQFF.

The chain couples TRBV4-2 to TRBJ2-1; the D is unclear. Germline V gives CDR1 LGHNA, CDR2 YNFKEQ. The CDR3 is 15 amino acids. V was trimmed by 4 bases and J by 4 bases, leaving 14 bases between them. CDR3 in DNA: TGTGCCAGCAGCCGAGCGCTGGTCACGTACAATGAGCAGTTCTTC. Amino acid sequence: CASSRALVTYNEQFF.

The chain carries TRBV6-6 and TRBJ2-5; 7 bases are shared with TRBD1. Per the germline V gene, CDR1 is MNHNY and CDR2 is SVGAGI (reference sequence). The length of the CDR3 is 14 residues. Trimming cost V 5 bases and J 2 bases; bases outside gene matches: 5. Here the CDR3 reads CASSTPGQQETQYF. In nucleotides, the CDR3 is TGTGCCAGCAGTACGCCGGGACAGCAAGAGACCCAGTACTTC.